This TCR beta chain came from a study of blood T cell repertoires in COVID-19. Sequencing was performed with immunoSEQ multiplex PCR; in TCRdb, only in-frame clones are kept and a portion is missing. The sample lists hundreds of thousands of clones, roughly 90% seen once, with around 0.97% in the top ten. CDR3 length: 14 amino acids. Per the germline V gene, CDR1 is SGHRS and CDR2 is YFSETQ. V lost 0 bases, J lost 3 bases, and 9 bases lay in between. The sequenced sample was peripheral blood. This TCR was recovered from a woman aged 40 to 50 with COVID-19, enrolled during active disease. This rearrangement joins TRBV5-1 to TRBJ1-1; possibly TRBD1 for D (5 bases). CDR3 protein: CASSLGWGDTEAFF. The CDR3 nucleotides are TGCGCCAGCAGCTTGGGATGGGGCGACACTGAAGCTTTCTTT.